This entry describes one TCR beta chain. Its antigen is not identified. Germline CDR1 is SGHVS and CDR2 is FNYEAQ. CDR3 length equals 16 residues. Germline trimming cut 4 bases from V and 0 bases from J; bases unmatched to any gene: 5. This sample is part of a study of human T cells and chemical hapten exposure. Study context: Variation in per-sample TCR yields came mainly from small pooled library volume differences. Regarding the study as a whole: TCRs whose frequency exceeded 1 in 1000 remained the same following DPC sensitization.

From the RACE reads, TCRdb called clonotypes with MiXCR, one entry per CDR3 protein. Here the sample spans 70,000 to 90,000 distinct CDR3 sequences, 10% to 13% being singletons. Time point meaning: patch test 3, about 24 weeks after DPC sensitization. Treatment reported: therapeutic diphenylcyclopropenone sensitization with weekly scalp DPC. Sequencing was performed on whole blood, taken in connection with sensitization to the hapten diphenylcyclopropenone (DPC). This TCR was sampled from a woman aged 50 to 60 with alopecia areata. Some clones in this sample may be carry-over from other donors' samples. The chain joins TRBV7-6 to TRBJ2-2, with 7 bases matching TRBD1. For the CDR3, the DNA is TGTGCCAGCAGCTCGACAGGGTTGGCGAACACCGGGGAGCTGTTTTTT. As protein: CASSSTGLANTGELFF. Full variable domain (missing parts from reference TRBV7-6 and TRBJ2-2): GAGVSQSPRYKVTKRGQDVALRCDPISGHVSLYWYRQALGQGPEFLTYFNYEAQQDKSGLPNDRFSAERPEGSISTLTIQRTEQRDSAMYRCASSSTGLANTGELFFGEGSRLTVL.